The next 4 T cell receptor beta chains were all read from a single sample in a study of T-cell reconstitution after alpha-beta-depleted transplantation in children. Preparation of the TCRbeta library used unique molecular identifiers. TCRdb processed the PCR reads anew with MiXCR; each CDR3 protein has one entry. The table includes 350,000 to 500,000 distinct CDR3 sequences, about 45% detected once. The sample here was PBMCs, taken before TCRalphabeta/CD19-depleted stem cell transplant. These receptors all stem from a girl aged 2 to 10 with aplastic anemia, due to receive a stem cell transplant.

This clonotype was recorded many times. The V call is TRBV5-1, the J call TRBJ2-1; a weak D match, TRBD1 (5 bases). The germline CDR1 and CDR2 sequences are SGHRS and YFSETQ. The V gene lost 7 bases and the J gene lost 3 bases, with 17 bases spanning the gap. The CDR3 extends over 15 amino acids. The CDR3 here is CASSSGQGVYNEQFF. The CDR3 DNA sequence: TGCGCCAGCTCCTCCGGGCAGGGCGTCTACAATGAGCAGTTCTTC.

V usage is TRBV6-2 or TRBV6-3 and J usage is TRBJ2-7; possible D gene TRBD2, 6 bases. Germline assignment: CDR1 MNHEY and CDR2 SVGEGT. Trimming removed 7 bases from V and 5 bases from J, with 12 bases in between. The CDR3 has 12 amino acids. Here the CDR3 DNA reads TGTGCCAGCAATCACGGGAGTGACGAGCAGTACTTC. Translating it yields CASNHGSDEQYF.

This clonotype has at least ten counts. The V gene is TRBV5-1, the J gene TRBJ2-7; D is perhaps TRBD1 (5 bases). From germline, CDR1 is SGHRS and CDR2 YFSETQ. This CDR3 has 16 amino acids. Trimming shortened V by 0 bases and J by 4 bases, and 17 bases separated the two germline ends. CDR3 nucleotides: TGCGCCAGCAGCTTGGCAGGACAAGGGGCTTTATACGAGCAGTACTTC. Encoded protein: CASSLAGQGALYEQYF.

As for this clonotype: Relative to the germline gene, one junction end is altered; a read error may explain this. CDR3: CASSLVEGANTWELFF. CDR3 sequence (DNA): TGTGCCAGCAGCTTAGTTGAAGGGGCCAACACCTGGGAGCTGTTTTTT. This chain joins TRBV7-2 and TRBJ2-2, with D possibly matching TRBD1 (5 bases). CDR1 is SGHTA and CDR2 is FQGNSA in the germline V gene. The CDR3 is 16 amino acids.